Below, 28 T cell receptor beta chains from the same sample are listed, as sequenced in a study of T cells in Graves' hyperthyroidism and ophthalmopathy. What was amplified from RNA transcripts were TCR beta CDR3 regions. The primer set for the first-round RT-PCR of the TCR CDR3 was HTBI. MiXCR, run by TCRdb on the multiplex PCR reads, gives a single entry per CDR3 protein. Among a few hundred thousand distinct CDR3 sequences, 16% were seen once, and the ten largest hold roughly 3.4%. The sample was blood. The receptors stem from a woman between 40 and 55 years old with Graves' ophthalmopathy.

This clonotype was seen only a few times. The chain recombines TRBV27 with TRBJ2-1; TRBD2 matches 11 bases. CDR3 length equals 14 residues. With 8 bases clipped from V and 5 bases from J, the junction kept 5 bases outside the gene matches. Germline assignment: CDR1 MNHEY and CDR2 SMNVEV (reference sequence). The CDR3 DNA reads as TGTGCCAGCGCCCCGGGACTAGCGGACAATGAGCAGTTCTTC. This codes for CASAPGLADNEQFF.

This clonotype has a count of ten or more. The V gene is TRBV2, the J gene TRBJ2-3; 9 bases agree with TRBD2. CDR3 size: 15 residues. After removal of 3 bases from V and 4 bases from J, the junction contained 5 bases not matched to a gene. Germline values: CDR1 SNHLY, CDR2 FYNNEI. This CDR3 is CASSDRGLASDTQYF. The CDR3 nucleotides are TGTGCCAGCAGTGATAGGGGACTAGCTTCAGATACGCAGTATTTT.

This clonotype occurred many times. The chain employs TRBV18 and TRBJ1-1; 7 nucleotides align to TRBD1. CDR3 length: 17 residues. The J segment lost 3 bases and the V segment lost 3 bases, leaving 13 bases of the junction unmatched. Germline V gene sequence: CDR1 KGHSH, CDR2 LQKENI. The CDR3 DNA follows: TGTGCCAGCTCACCGATCAGGGGGGGAATGTTGTACACTGAAGCTTTCTTT. It encodes CASSPIRGGMLYTEAFF.

Worth noting for this clonotype: A much larger clonotype is one base distant, so this may be a read error. J is TRBJ2-1 and V is TRBV20-1; 15 bases map to TRBD2. V dropped 1 base and J dropped 7; count of bases not matched to a gene: 5. There are 16 residues in the CDR3. Germline lookup yields CDR1 DFQATT and CDR2 SNEGSKA (reference sequence). This chain's CDR3 is CSARAPGTSGGNEQFF. The CDR3 DNA reads as TGCAGTGCTAGAGCGCCCGGGACTAGCGGGGGGAATGAGCAGTTCTTC.

This clonotype came up many times. The CDR3 spells CASSLGLAGGNTQYF. CDR3 nucleotide sequence: TGTGCCAGCAGTTTAGGACTAGCGGGGGGGAATACGCAGTATTTT. The chain employs TRBV12-3 or TRBV12-4 and TRBJ2-3; TRBD2 aligns across 14 bases. With 1 base clipped from V and 7 bases from J, the junction kept 1 base outside the gene matches. The CDR3 loop spans 15 amino acids.

The V gene is TRBV30, the J gene TRBJ2-5; D is ambiguous. The CDR3 is made up of 13 amino acids. Per the germline V gene, CDR1 is GTSNPN and CDR2 is SVGIG (reference sequence). Trimming left V 4 bases short and J 5 bases short, with 14 bases between. The CDR3 loop reads CAWTLSNGETQYF. CDR3 DNA: TGTGCCTGGACTCTTTCGAATGGGGAGACCCAGTACTTC.

The table lists this clonotype with many counts. This chain connects TRBV20-1 to TRBJ2-1; 11 bases map to TRBD2. Unmatched junction bases numbered 14, after V lost 3 bases and J lost 4 bases. The CDR3 spans 18 residues. CDR1 is DFQATT and CDR2 is SNEGSKA in the germline V gene (reference sequence). The CDR3: CSASRTLVLAGVYNEQFF. The CDR3 DNA follows: TGCAGTGCTAGCAGGACCCTGGTACTAGCGGGAGTTTACAATGAGCAGTTCTTC.

This clonotype has at least ten counts. The V gene is TRBV6-1, the J gene TRBJ1-3; TRBD1 might be the D (5 bases). The CDR3 spans 15 residues. Germline CDR1 reads MNHNS; CDR2 reads SASEGT. Trimming left V 2 bases short and J 4 bases short, with 12 bases between. As DNA, the CDR3 is TGTGCCAGCAGTGAATCTCAAACAGGAGGAAACACCATATATTTT. The encoded protein is CASSESQTGGNTIYF.

This clonotype was detected only a few times. The gene calls are TRBV4-1 and TRBJ2-3; a possible D gene is TRBD2 (7 bases). Trimming took 3 bases from V and 2 from J, leaving 21 bases between them. The CDR3 extends over 18 amino acids. The germline CDR1 and CDR2 sequences are MGHRA and YSYEKL. This CDR3 is CASSQAFKGGSSTDTQYF. For the CDR3, the DNA is TGCGCCAGCAGCCAGGCCTTTAAGGGGGGGTCTTCCACAGATACGCAGTATTTT.

This clonotype was picked up a small number of times. Here the CDR3 reads CASSVALDTGELFF. CDR3 DNA sequence: TGTGCCAGCAGCGTAGCTTTGGACACCGGGGAGCTGTTTTTT. V usage is TRBV9 and J usage is TRBJ2-2; the D is unclear. CDR1 SGDLS and CDR2 YYNGEE come from the germline V gene. CDR3 length: 14 amino acids. Trimming removed 0 bases at V and 3 bases at J, with 6 bases between.

This clonotype was picked up many times. The V call is TRBV3-1, the J call TRBJ2-5, with 10 positions matching TRBD2. The germline gives CDR1 LGHDT, CDR2 YNNKEL (reference sequence). The CDR3 has 16 residues. Unmatched junction bases numbered 6, after V lost 0 bases and J lost 5 bases. CDR3 bases: TGTGCCAGCAGCCAAGACCTAGCGGGAGTCGCGGAGACCCAGTACTTC. It yields the protein CASSQDLAGVAETQYF.

For this clonotype: One base away lies a much larger clone, so this may be a sequencing read error. V gene TRBV28 combines with J gene TRBJ2-7; D uncertain. The germline CDR1 and CDR2 sequences are MDHEN and SYDVKM. The V end was cut by 8 bases, the J end by 0 bases, with 5 bases between. This CDR3 has 11 amino acids. CDR3 DNA: TGTGCCAGCGGGCACTCCTACGAGCAGTACTTC. It encodes CASGHSYEQYF.

V and J are TRBV11-2 and TRBJ2-1, with no clear D. Between the trimmed V and J ends, which lost 6 bases and 1 base, there was a span of 16 bases. The length of the CDR3 is 16 residues. Germline CDR1 is SGHAT and CDR2 is FQNNGV. The CDR3 region has the DNA TGTGCCAGCAGTGAAGACCCAAGTGGATCCTACAATGAGCAGTTCTTC. Its protein is CASSEDPSGSYNEQFF.

This clonotype was observed a handful of times. The CDR3 protein is CASSLGGRSHSGNTIYF. For the CDR3, the DNA is TGTGCCAGCAGCTTAGGAGGCAGGTCCCACTCTGGAAACACCATATATTTT. This sequence joins TRBV7-9 and TRBJ1-3; D ambiguous. CDR3 length equals 17 residues. Between the trimmed V and J ends, which lost 1 base and 0 bases, there was a span of 13 bases. Germline lookup yields CDR1 SEHNR and CDR2 FQNEAQ (reference sequence).

This clonotype was counted a few times. This sequence joins TRBV5-4 and TRBJ2-5; D might be TRBD1 or TRBD2, each matching 5 bases. There are 14 residues in the CDR3. Between the trimmed V and J ends, which lost 4 bases and 5 bases, there was a span of 15 bases. Germline loops: CDR1 SGHNT, CDR2 YYREEE (reference sequence). For the CDR3, the DNA is TGTGCCAGCAGCCTGGGACCCGTTTTTGAGACCCAGTACTTC. This gives the protein CASSLGPVFETQYF. The entire variable domain, with the rest obtained from reference TRBV5-4 and TRBJ2-5, is as follows: ETGVTQSPTHLIKTRGQQVTLRCSSQSGHNTVSWYQQALGQGPQFIFQYYREEENGRGNFPPRFSGLQFPNYSSELNVNALELDDSALYLCASSLGPVFETQYFGPGTRLLVL.

This clonotype showed up many times. This chain joins TRBV20-1 and TRBJ2-7, with TRBD2 as a possible D gene (6 bases). Deletions cut 2 bases from V and 0 bases from J, with 17 bases between. CDR3 length: 16 residues. The germline V gene has CDR1 DFQATT and CDR2 SNEGSKA (reference sequence). The DNA for the CDR3 is TGCAGTGCTAGATCTAGTCGCGGGCGGGACTCCTACGAGCAGTACTTC. This codes for CSARSSRGRDSYEQYF.

CDR3 sequence: CASSSLQGVNEQFF. CDR3 nucleotide sequence: TGTGCCAGCAGTTCCCTACAGGGGGTAAATGAGCAGTTCTTC. The rearrangement links TRBV6-1 to TRBJ2-1; TRBD1 matches 8 bases. J lost 7 bases, V lost 5 bases, and 7 bases had no gene match. In germline, CDR1 is MNHNS, CDR2 SASEGT. This CDR3 contains 14 residues.

This clonotype was seen many times. This chain uses TRBV18 with TRBJ1-1; possibly TRBD1 for D (6 bases). Germline CDR1 KGHSH, CDR2 LQKENI. Trimming left V 6 bases short and J 1 base short, with 12 bases between. The CDR3 runs to 14 residues. CDR3 sequence: CASSPQGRNTEAFF. In DNA form, the CDR3 reads TGTGCCAGCTCCCCGCAGGGGCGGAACACTGAAGCTTTCTTT.

This rearrangement joins TRBV28 to TRBJ2-7; D might be TRBD2 (6 bases). The V gene's germline CDR1 is MDHEN and CDR2 SYDVKM. The CDR3 is made up of 13 amino acids. With 6 bases removed from V and 5 bases from J, the gap between germline ends came to 14 bases. The DNA of the CDR3 is TGTGCCAGCAGCCCCCGGTGGGGGGACGAGCAGTACTTC. Translated: CASSPRWGDEQYF.

This clonotype was found a few times. The chain combines TRBV12-3 or TRBV12-4 with TRBJ1-5; D is uncertain. CDR3 length equals 13 residues. The V gene lost 8 bases and the J gene lost 7 bases, with 15 bases spanning the gap. This CDR3 is CASATGKDQPQHF. CDR3 sequence (DNA): TGTGCCAGCGCAACGGGGAAAGACCAGCCCCAGCATTTT.

The V and J genes are TRBV4-2 and TRBJ2-3, with 10 bases that match TRBD2. This CDR3 has 17 amino acids. Trimming took 0 bases from V and 3 from J; bases not matched to a gene: 6. Germline CDR1 and CDR2: LGHNA and YNFKEQ. The CDR3, as DNA: TGTGCCAGCAGCCAAGATTATACTAGCGGGACAACAGATACGCAGTATTTT. It codes for CASSQDYTSGTTDTQYF.

This rearrangement joins TRBV2 to TRBJ1-4; 9 nucleotides align to TRBD1. The V gene end was trimmed by 6 bases and the J gene end by 7 bases; junction bases not matched to a gene: 6. Germline-derived CDR1 and CDR2 are SNHLY and FYNNEI. The CDR3 has 14 amino acids. CDR3 in amino acids: CASSTQGAPEKLFF. DNA for the CDR3: TGTGCCAGCAGCACACAGGGGGCTCCTGAAAAACTGTTTTTT.

A note on this clonotype: Given the absence of the conserved phenylalanine or tryptophan at the CDR3 end, a read error is likely. This sequence joins TRBV5-1 and TRBJ2-5; no reliable D call. The CDR3 is made up of 14 amino acids. In germline, CDR1 is SGHRS, CDR2 YFSETQ. Trimming shortened V by 1 base and J by 1 base, and 8 bases separated the two germline ends. The CDR3, as DNA: TGCGCCAGCAGCTTGAATGGCCGCCAAGAGACCCAGTACCTC. Encoded protein: CASSLNGRQETQYL.

At least ten counts were recorded for this clonotype. The rearrangement links TRBV20-1 to TRBJ2-4; TRBD2 aligns across 11 bases. The CDR3 spans 15 residues. The junction had 4 bases not matched to a gene; V was cut back by 3 bases and J by 3 bases. The germline gives CDR1 DFQATT, CDR2 SNEGSKA (reference sequence). CDR3 loop: CSASSLAGGKNIQYF. CDR3 nucleotides: TGCAGTGCTAGTAGCCTAGCGGGGGGCAAAAACATTCAGTACTTC.

This chain uses TRBV10-2 with TRBJ2-5, with D hard to call. CDR3 length equals 13 residues. Germline loops: CDR1 WSHSY, CDR2 SAAADI. V was trimmed by 0 bases and J by 2 bases, leaving 4 bases between them. Here the CDR3 DNA reads TGCGCCAGCAGTGAGTCTCAGCAAGAGACCCAGTACTTC. It encodes CASSESQQETQYF.

This clonotype appeared many times. The chain recombines TRBV12-3 or TRBV12-4 with TRBJ1-1, with a possible D match to TRBD1 (6 bases). The V end was cut by 7 bases, the J end by 1 base, with 13 bases between. There are 14 residues in the CDR3. The CDR3 sequence is CASTNREANTEAFF. DNA for the CDR3: TGTGCCAGCACGAACAGGGAGGCGAACACTGAAGCTTTCTTT.

This clonotype was counted only a few times. The chain links TRBV29-1 to TRBJ2-2; 8 bases match TRBD1. Germline loops: CDR1 SQVTM, CDR2 ANQGSEA. V gave up 7 bases and J gave up 2 bases; unmatched junction bases: 9. The CDR3 spans 15 residues. CDR3: CSALGGQGNTGELFF. The CDR3 nucleotides read TGCAGCGCACTGGGAGGACAGGGTAACACCGGGGAGCTGTTTTTT.

The chain couples TRBV6-6 to TRBJ2-3; TRBD1 is a possible D gene (5 bases). CDR1 is MNHNY and CDR2 is SVGAGI in the germline V gene (reference sequence). The V and J ends lost 2 bases and 2 bases respectively, with 11 bases between them. CDR3 length: 15 amino acids. The CDR3 region has the DNA TGTGCCAGCAGTTACACAGGTGGATCCACAGATACGCAGTATTTT. It yields the protein CASSYTGGSTDTQYF.